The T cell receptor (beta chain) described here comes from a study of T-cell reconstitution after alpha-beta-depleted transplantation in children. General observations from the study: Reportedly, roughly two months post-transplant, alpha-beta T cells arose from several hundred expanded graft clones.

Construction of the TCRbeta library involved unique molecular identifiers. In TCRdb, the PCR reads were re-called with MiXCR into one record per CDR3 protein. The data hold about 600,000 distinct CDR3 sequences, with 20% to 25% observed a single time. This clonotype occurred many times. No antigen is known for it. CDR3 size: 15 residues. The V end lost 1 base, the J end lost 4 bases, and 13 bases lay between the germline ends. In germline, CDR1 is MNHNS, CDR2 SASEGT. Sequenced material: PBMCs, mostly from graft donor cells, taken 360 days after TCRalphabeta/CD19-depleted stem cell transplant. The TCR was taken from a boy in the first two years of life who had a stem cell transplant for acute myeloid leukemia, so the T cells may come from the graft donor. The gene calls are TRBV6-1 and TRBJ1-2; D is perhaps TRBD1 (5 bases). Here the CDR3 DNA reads TGTGCCAGCAGTGAAGGCCAGGGAGCTTTCTATGGCTACACCTTC. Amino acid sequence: CASSEGQGAFYGYTF.